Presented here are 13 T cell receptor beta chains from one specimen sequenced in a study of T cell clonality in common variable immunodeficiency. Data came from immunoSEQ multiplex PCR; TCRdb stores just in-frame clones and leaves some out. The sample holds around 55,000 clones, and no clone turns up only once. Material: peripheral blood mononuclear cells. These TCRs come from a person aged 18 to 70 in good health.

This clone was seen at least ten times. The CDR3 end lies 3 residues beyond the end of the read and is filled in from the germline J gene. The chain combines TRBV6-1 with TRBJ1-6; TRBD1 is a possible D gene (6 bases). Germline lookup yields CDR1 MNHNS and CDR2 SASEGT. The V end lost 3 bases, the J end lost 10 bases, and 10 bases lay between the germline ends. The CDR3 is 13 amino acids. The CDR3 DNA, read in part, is TGTGCCAGCAGTGATTATGGGGGCTCACCC. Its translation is CASSDYGGSP. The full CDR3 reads CASSDYGGSPLHF.

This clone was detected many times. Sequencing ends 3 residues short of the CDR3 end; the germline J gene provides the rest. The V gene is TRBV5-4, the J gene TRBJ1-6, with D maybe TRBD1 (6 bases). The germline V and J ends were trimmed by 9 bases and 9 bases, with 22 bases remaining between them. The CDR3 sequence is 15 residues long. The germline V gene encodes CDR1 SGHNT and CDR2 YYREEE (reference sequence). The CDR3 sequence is CAIPARQARVSPLHF. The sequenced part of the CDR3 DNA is TGTGCCATCCCGGCCCGACAGGCTCGGGTTTCACCC.

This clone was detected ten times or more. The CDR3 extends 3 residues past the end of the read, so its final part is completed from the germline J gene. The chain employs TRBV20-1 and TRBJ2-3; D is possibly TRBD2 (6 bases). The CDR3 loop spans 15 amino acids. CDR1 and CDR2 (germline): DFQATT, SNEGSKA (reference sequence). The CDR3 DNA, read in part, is TGCAGTGCTAGAGATGGCGGGGAGGATGACGAGACG. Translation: CSARDGGEDDET. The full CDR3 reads CSARDGGEDDETQYF.

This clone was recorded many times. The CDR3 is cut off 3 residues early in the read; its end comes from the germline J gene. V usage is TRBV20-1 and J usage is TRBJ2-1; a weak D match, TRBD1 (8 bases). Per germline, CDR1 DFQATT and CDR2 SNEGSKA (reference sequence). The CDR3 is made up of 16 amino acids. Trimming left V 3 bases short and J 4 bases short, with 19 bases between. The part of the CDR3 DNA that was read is TGCAGTGCTAGCGCAAGCGGGACAGGCGAATACAATGAG. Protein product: CSASASGTGEYNE. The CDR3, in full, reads CSASASGTGEYNEQFF.

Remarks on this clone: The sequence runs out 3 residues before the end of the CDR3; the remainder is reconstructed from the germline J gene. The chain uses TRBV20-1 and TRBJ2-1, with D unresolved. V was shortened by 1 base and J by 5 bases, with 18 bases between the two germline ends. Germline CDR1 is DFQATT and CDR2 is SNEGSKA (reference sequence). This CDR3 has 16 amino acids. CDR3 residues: CSARVSLGAAHNEQFF. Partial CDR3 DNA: TGCAGTGCTAGAGTCAGTCTAGGAGCCGCTCACAATGAG.

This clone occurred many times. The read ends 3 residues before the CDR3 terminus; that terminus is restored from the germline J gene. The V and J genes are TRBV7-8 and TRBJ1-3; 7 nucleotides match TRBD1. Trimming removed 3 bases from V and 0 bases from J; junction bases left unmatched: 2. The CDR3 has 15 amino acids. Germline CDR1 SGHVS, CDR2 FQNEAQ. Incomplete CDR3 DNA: TGTGCCAGCAGCTTCGACAGGGTCTCTGGAAACACC. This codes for CASSFDRVSGNT. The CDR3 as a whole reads CASSFDRVSGNTIYF.

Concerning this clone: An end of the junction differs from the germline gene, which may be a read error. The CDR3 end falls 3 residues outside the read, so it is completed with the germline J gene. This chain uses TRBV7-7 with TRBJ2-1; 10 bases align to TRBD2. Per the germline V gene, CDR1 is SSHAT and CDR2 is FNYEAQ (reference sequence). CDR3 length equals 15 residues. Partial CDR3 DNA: TGTGCTAGCAGCTCTAGCGGGAGCCCCTACAATGAG. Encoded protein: CASSSSGSPYNE. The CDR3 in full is CASSSSGSPYNEQFF. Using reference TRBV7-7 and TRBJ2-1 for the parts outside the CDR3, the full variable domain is GAGVSQSPRYKVTKRGQDVTLRCDPISSHATLYWYQQALGQGPEFLTYFNYEAQPDKSGLPSDRFSAERPEGSISTLTIQRTEQRDSAMYRCASSSSGSPYNEQFFGPGTRLTVL.

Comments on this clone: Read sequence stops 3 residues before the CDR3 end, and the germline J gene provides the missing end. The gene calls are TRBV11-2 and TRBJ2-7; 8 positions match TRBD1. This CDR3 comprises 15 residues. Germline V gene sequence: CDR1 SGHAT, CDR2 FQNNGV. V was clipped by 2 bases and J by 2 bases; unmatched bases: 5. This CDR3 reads CASSLMGQVAYEQYF. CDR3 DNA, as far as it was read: TGTGCCAGCAGCTTAATGGGACAGGTAGCCTACGAG.

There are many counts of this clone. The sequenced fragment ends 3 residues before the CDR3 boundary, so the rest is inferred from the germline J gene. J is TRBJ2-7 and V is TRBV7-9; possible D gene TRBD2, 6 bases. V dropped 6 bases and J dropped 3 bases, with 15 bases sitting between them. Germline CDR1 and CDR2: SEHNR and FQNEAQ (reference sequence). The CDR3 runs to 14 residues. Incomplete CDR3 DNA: TGTGCCAGCAGTTCGGGACTCCAGTTCTACGAG. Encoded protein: CASSSGLQFYE. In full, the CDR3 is CASSSGLQFYEQYF.

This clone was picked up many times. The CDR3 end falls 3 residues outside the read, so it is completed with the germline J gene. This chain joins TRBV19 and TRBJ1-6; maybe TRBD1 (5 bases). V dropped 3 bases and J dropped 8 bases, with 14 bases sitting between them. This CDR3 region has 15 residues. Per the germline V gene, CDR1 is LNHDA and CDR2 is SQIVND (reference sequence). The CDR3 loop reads CASSIRPGMDSPLHF. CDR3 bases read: TGTGCCAGTAGTATCCGGCCAGGGATGGATTCACCC. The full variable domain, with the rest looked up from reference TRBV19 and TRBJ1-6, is DGGITQSPKYLFRKEGQNVTLSCEQNLNHDAMYWYRQDPGQGLRLIYYSQIVNDFQKGDIAEGYSVSREKKESFPLTVTSAQKNPTAFYLCASSIRPGMDSPLHFGNGTRLTVT.

The sequenced CDR3 bases are TGTGCCAGCAGCTTAGCTCGGCAGGCGCTAAATCAGCCC. Amino acid sequence: CASSLARQALNQP. The entire CDR3 is CASSLARQALNQPQHF. The chain joins TRBV7-8 to TRBJ1-5; D not resolved. Sequencing ends 3 residues short of the CDR3 end; the germline J gene provides the rest. Germline CDR1 is SGHVS and CDR2 is FQNEAQ. This CDR3 comprises 16 residues. V lost 0 bases and J lost 4, with 13 bases in between.

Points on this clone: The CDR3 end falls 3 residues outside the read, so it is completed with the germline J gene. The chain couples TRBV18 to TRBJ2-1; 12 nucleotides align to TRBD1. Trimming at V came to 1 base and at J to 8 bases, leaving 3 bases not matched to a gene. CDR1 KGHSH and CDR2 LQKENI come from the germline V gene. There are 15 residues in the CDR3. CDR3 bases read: TGTGCCAGCTCACCACGGGACAGGGGGCCGGATGAG. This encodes CASSPRDRGPDE. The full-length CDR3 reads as CASSPRDRGPDEQFF.

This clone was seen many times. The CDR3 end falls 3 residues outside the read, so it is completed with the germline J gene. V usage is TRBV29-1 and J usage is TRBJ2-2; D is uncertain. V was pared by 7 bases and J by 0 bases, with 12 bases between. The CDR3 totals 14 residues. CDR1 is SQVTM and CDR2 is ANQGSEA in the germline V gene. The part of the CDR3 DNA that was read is TGCAGCGGTTCTTACAGTGCGAACACCGGGGAG. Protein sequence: CSGSYSANTGE. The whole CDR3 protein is CSGSYSANTGELFF.